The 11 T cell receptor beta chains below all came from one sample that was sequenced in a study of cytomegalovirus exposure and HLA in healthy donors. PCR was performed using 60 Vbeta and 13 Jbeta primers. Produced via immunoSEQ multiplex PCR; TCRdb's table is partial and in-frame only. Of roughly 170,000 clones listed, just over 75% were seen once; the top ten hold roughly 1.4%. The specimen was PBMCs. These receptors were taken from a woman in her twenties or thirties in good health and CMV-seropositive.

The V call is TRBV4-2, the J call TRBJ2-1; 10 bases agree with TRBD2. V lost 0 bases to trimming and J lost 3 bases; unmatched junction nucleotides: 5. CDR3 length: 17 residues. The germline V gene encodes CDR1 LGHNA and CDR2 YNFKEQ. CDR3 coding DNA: TGTGCCAGCAGCCAAGATGCTAGCGGGGGATTCTACAATGAGCAGTTCTTC. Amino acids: CASSQDASGGFYNEQFF.

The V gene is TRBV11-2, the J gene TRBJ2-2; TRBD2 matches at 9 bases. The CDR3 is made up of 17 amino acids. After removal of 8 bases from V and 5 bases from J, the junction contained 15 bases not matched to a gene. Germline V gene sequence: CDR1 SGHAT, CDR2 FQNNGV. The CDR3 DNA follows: TGTGCCAGCGGATCATGGAGGCGGGAGGGGGGTACCGGGGAGCTGTTTTTT. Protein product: CASGSWRREGGTGELFF.

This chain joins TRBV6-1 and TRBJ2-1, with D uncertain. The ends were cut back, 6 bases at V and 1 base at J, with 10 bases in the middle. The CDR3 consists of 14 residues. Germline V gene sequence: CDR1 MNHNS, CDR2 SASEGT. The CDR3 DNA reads TGTGCCAGCAGGAGATTGGAGTCCTACAATGAGCAGTTCTTC. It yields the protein CASRRLESYNEQFF.

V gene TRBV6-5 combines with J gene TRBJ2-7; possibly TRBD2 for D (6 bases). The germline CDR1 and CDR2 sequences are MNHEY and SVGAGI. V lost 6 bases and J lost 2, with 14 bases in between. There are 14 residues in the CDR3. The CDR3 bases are TGTGCCAGCAGCCGGGACTTTAAAACCTACGAGCAGTACTTC. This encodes CASSRDFKTYEQYF.

CDR3 protein: CSVRTSGNEQFF. The CDR3 coding sequence is TGCAGCGTTCGGACTAGCGGGAATGAGCAGTTCTTC. This chain joins TRBV29-1 and TRBJ2-1; the match to TRBD2 covers 11 bases. Trimming cost V 5 bases and J 7 bases; bases outside gene matches: 1. The CDR3 contains 12 residues. Germline CDR1 SQVTM, CDR2 ANQGSEA.

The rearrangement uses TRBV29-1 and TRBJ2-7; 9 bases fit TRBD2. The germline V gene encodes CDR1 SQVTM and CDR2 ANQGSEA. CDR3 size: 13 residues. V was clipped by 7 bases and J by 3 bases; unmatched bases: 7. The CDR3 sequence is CSAGGREGYEQYF. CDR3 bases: TGCAGCGCAGGGGGGCGGGAGGGCTACGAGCAGTACTTC.

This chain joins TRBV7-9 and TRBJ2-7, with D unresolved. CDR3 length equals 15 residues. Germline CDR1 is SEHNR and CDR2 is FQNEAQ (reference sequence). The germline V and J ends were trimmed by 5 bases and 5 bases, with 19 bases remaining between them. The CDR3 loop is CASSPPGLAIDEQYF. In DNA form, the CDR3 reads TGTGCCAGCAGCCCACCCGGTTTAGCAATTGACGAGCAGTACTTC.

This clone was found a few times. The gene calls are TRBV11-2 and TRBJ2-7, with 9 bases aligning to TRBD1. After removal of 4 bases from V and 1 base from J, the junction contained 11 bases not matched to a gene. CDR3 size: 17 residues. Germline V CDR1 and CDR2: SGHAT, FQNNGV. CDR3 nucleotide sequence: TGTGCCAGCAGCTCTGGACCGGGACAGGGACAATCCTACGAGCAGTACTTC. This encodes CASSSGPGQGQSYEQYF.

The CDR3 reads CASSEQISQPQHF. The CDR3 nucleotides are TGTGCCAGCAGTGAGCAGATAAGTCAGCCCCAGCATTTT. V gene TRBV6-4 combines with J gene TRBJ1-5, with D uncertain. Trimming pared 3 bases from V and 6 bases from J, leaving 9 bases between. The CDR3 extends over 13 amino acids. Per the germline V gene, CDR1 is MRHNA and CDR2 is SNTAGT.

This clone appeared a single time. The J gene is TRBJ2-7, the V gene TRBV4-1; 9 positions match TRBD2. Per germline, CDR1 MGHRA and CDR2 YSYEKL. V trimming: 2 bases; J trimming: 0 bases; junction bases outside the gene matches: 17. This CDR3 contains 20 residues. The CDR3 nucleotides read TGCGCCAGCAGCCAAAGGGTAGGGCAGTCTAGCGGGACTAGCTCCTACGAGCAGTACTTC. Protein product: CASSQRVGQSSGTSSYEQYF.

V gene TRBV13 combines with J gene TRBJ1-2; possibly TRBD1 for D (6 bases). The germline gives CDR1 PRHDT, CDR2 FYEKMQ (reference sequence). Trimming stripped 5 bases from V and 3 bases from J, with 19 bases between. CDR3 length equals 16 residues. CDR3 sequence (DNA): TGTGCCAGCAGCGGGGTGATCGTGGCAGGGGACTATGGCTACACCTTC. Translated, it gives CASSGVIVAGDYGYTF.